The clone carrying this TCR beta chain was observed many times. This sample is part of a study of T cells in Graves' hyperthyroidism and ophthalmopathy. For ophthalmopathy patients, the Clinical Activity Score was at least 3 and the NOSPECS grade at least 4; duration was under 3 months. Uncontrolled infection, other autoimmune disease, pregnancy or lactation excluded patients. The CDR3 loop spans 15 amino acids. Trimming cost V 0 bases and J 2 bases; bases outside gene matches: 4. CDR1 is LGHDT and CDR2 is YNNKEL in the germline V gene (reference sequence). Authors of the study amplified TCR beta CDR3 regions from RNA transcripts. An initial round of RT-PCR targeting the TCR CDR3 relied on the HTBI primer set. MiXCR, run by TCRdb on the multiplex PCR reads, gives a single entry per CDR3 protein. The profile shows some 570,000 distinct CDR3 sequences, 11% to 15% of them singletons.

The chain combines TRBV3-1 with TRBJ2-7; 7 bases map to TRBD2. This clonotype was obtained from a woman in her late teens or twenties with Graves' ophthalmopathy. The material sequenced was blood. The CDR3 region is CASSQDGGSPYEQYF. CDR3 coding DNA: TGTGCCAGCAGCCAAGACGGGGGGTCGCCCTACGAGCAGTACTTC.